What follows are 20 T cell receptor beta chains derived from one specimen sequenced in a study of T cells in Graves' hyperthyroidism and ophthalmopathy. TCR beta CDR3 regions were amplified from RNA. The HTBI primer set drove a first-round RT-PCR of the TCR CDR3. MiXCR was run by TCRdb on the multiplex PCR reads, yielding one entry per CDR3 protein. Counted here are 500,000 to 600,000 distinct CDR3 sequences, more than 45% occurring once; the ten biggest clones make up 15% to 20%. Sample: peripheral blood or thyroid tissue (not recorded which). These receptors all come from an adult woman with Graves' disease, either hyperthyroidism or ophthalmopathy (not recorded which).

The rearrangement joins TRBV2 to TRBJ1-5; possible D gene TRBD1, 5 bases. Trimming stripped 6 bases from V and 1 base from J, with 7 bases between. The CDR3 runs to 13 residues. The germline CDR1 and CDR2 sequences are SNHLY and FYNNEI. DNA for the CDR3: TGTGCCAGCAGACAGGAAAGCAATCAGCCCCAGCATTTT. It yields the protein CASRQESNQPQHF.

This clonotype was picked up many times. V gene TRBV29-1 combines with J gene TRBJ2-7, with 11 bases that match TRBD1. Germline CDR1 SQVTM, CDR2 ANQGSEA. V lost 8 bases, J lost 2 bases, and 11 bases stayed unmatched. This CDR3 comprises 15 residues. DNA for the CDR3: TGCAGCACCTTACAACCGGGACAGGGGGCCTACGAGCAGTACTTC. It translates to CSTLQPGQGAYEQYF.

This clonotype has at least ten counts. The V and J genes are TRBV10-3 and TRBJ2-7; 10 bases agree with TRBD1. CDR1 is ENHRY and CDR2 is SYGVKD in the germline V gene. Trimming took 5 bases from V and 3 from J; bases not matched to a gene: 7. This CDR3 has 15 residues. CDR3 region: CAISQMGDRGYEQYF. Written as DNA, the CDR3 is TGTGCCATCAGTCAAATGGGGGACAGGGGCTACGAGCAGTACTTC.

The CDR3 DNA follows: TGTGCCAGCAGTTTAACAGGACTAGCCCTAGTCCAGTACTTC. It translates to CASSLTGLALVQYF. The chain joins TRBV28 to TRBJ2-7; the match to TRBD2 covers 8 bases. V lost 2 bases and J lost 10; bases outside the gene matches: 10. There are 14 residues in the CDR3. Germline V CDR1 and CDR2: MDHEN, SYDVKM.

This clonotype was counted at least ten times. The chain recombines TRBV20-1 with TRBJ2-7; 11 bases align to TRBD2. The CDR3 has 14 residues. Germline assignment: CDR1 DFQATT and CDR2 SNEGSKA (reference sequence). V was clipped by 6 bases and J by 2 bases; unmatched bases: 6. The CDR3 sequence: CSARLAGITYEQYF. The CDR3 nucleotides are TGCAGTGCGCGACTAGCGGGAATTACCTACGAGCAGTACTTC.

This clonotype was detected a few times. The chain employs TRBV15 and TRBJ2-3; TRBD2 matches at 11 bases. Germline CDR1 and CDR2: LNHNV and YYDKDF (reference sequence). The J segment lost 6 bases and the V segment lost 5 bases, leaving 10 bases of the junction unmatched. The CDR3 runs 16 residues. CDR3 DNA sequence: TGTGCCACCAGCCGGGGACTAGCGGTGGGTGTCGATACGCAGTATTTT. This codes for CATSRGLAVGVDTQYF.

This clonotype was seen a few times. The chain joins TRBV6-5 to TRBJ2-2; D is perhaps TRBD2 (6 bases). The CDR3 loop spans 14 amino acids. Trimming removed 6 bases from V and 3 bases from J, with 11 bases in between. Germline CDR1 reads MNHEY; CDR2 reads SVGAGI. In DNA, the CDR3 is TGTGCCAGCAGAGGTTGGGGGGACACCGGGGAGCTGTTTTTT. Translated, it gives CASRGWGDTGELFF.

This clonotype was picked up many times. The chain carries TRBV6-2 or TRBV6-3 and TRBJ2-2; unclear D gene. V shed 6 bases and J shed 6 bases, with 5 bases lying between them. Germline CDR1 reads MNHEY; CDR2 reads SVGEGT. This CDR3 contains 11 residues. The DNA of the CDR3 is TGTGCCAGCAGAAACGCCGGGGAGCTGTTTTTT. Its protein product is CASRNAGELFF.

The chain joins TRBV10-3 to TRBJ2-7, with D perhaps assigned TRBD1 or TRBD2 (6 bases each). The CDR3 is made up of 14 amino acids. The V gene lost 2 bases and the J gene lost 3 bases, with 11 bases spanning the gap. The germline CDR1 and CDR2 sequences are ENHRY and SYGVKD. The CDR3: CAISEEGGNYEQYF. The CDR3 nucleotides are TGTGCCATCAGTGAGGAGGGGGGAAACTACGAGCAGTACTTC.

This clonotype was seen repeatedly, ten times or more. The CDR3 loop reads CATSREVAGYGQPQHF. CDR3 nucleotides: TGTGCCACCAGCAGAGAGGTCGCAGGGTATGGTCAGCCCCAGCATTTT. The chain combines TRBV15 with TRBJ1-5; perhaps TRBD1 as D (5 bases). Germline CDR1 LNHNV, CDR2 YYDKDF (reference sequence). The V and J ends lost 0 bases and 6 bases respectively, with 15 bases between them. The CDR3 is 16 amino acids.

This sequence joins TRBV20-1 and TRBJ2-7; D is ambiguous. Trimming cost V 5 bases and J 4 bases, with 12 bases left between them. This CDR3 is 12 amino acids long. Germline V lookup: CDR1 DFQATT, CDR2 SNEGSKA (reference sequence). The CDR3 reads CSAVGPLYEQYF. In DNA, the CDR3 is TGCAGTGCTGTCGGACCGCTTTACGAGCAGTACTTC.

This chain joins TRBV20-1 and TRBJ2-5; TRBD2 is a possible D gene (5 bases). CDR1 is DFQATT, CDR2 SNEGSKA, per germline (reference sequence). The CDR3 is 14 amino acids. CDR3 loop: CSATRGEQGETQYF. The CDR3 nucleotides read TGCAGCGCGACACGTGGGGAGCAAGGAGAGACCCAGTACTTC.

This chain joins TRBV7-9 and TRBJ1-1, with TRBD1 identical over 9 bases. Unmatched junction bases numbered 9, after V lost 5 bases and J lost 5 bases. This CDR3 has 15 amino acids. From germline, CDR1 is SEHNR and CDR2 FQNEAQ (reference sequence). In DNA, the CDR3 is TGTGCCAGCAGCCATCTGGACAGGGGTCTTACTGAAGCTTTCTTT. Protein sequence: CASSHLDRGLTEAFF. Filled out from reference TRBV7-9 and TRBJ1-1, the complete variable domain reads DTGVSQNPRHKITKRGQNVTFRCDPISEHNRLYWYRQTLGQGPEFLTYFQNEAQLEKSRLLSDRFSAERPKGSFSTLEIQRTEQGDSAMYLCASSHLDRGLTEAFFGQGTRLTVV.

This clonotype was counted at least ten times. The gene calls are TRBV9 and TRBJ2-2; D not resolved. V was shortened by 5 bases and J by 3 bases, with 11 bases between the two germline ends. The CDR3 extends over 14 amino acids. Germline-derived CDR1 and CDR2 are SGDLS and YYNGEE. The CDR3 sequence: CASSEGLDTGELFF. The CDR3 DNA is TGTGCCAGCAGTGAAGGTTTGGACACCGGGGAGCTGTTTTTT.

This clonotype showed up many times. This chain joins TRBV5-1 and TRBJ1-3; TRBD1 matches 7 bases. This CDR3 spans 15 amino acids. V was clipped by 3 bases and J by 2 bases; unmatched bases: 5. The germline gives CDR1 SGHRS, CDR2 YFSETQ. For the CDR3, the DNA is TGCGCCAGCAGCTCGGGGACAGCCGCTGGAAACACCATATATTTT. The encoded protein is CASSSGTAAGNTIYF.

This clonotype was found many times. This chain's CDR3 is CASSLAAGTVNTEAFF. The CDR3 nucleotides are TGTGCCAGCAGCTTAGCGGCCGGGACAGTGAACACTGAAGCTTTCTTT. The chain couples TRBV11-2 to TRBJ1-1; 7 nucleotides agree with TRBD1. The CDR3 spans 16 residues. With V trimmed by 1 base and J by 0 bases, 5 bases remained unmatched. Germline V gives CDR1 SGHAT, CDR2 FQNNGV.

A few counts support this clonotype. V is TRBV20-1 and J is TRBJ2-7; either TRBD1 or TRBD2 may fit D (5 bases each). The end of the DNA is better explained by TRBJ2-1, so the J call may be wrong. Germline V gene sequence: CDR1 DFQATT, CDR2 SNEGSKA (reference sequence). The CDR3 has 14 residues. The CDR3 coding sequence is TGCAGTGCTACCCCGGGACGGAACTACAATGAGCAGTTCTTC. Translating gives CSATPGRNYNEQFF.

In its sample, this clonotype was seen a few times. The V call is TRBV10-3, the J call TRBJ2-7; no reliable D call. Germline V gives CDR1 ENHRY, CDR2 SYGVKD. V dropped 0 bases and J dropped 1 base, with 7 bases sitting between them. The CDR3 sequence is 14 residues long. CDR3 protein: CAISESGRSYEQYF. CDR3 in DNA: TGTGCCATCAGTGAGTCAGGACGTTCCTACGAGCAGTACTTC.

This clonotype was seen only a few times. CDR3 DNA: TGTGCCAGTAGCCCATGGGGACTAGCGAACACCGGGGAGCTGTTTTTT. It yields the protein CASSPWGLANTGELFF. The V gene is TRBV19, the J gene TRBJ2-2; 8 positions match TRBD2. The germline gives CDR1 LNHDA, CDR2 SQIVND (reference sequence). The length of the CDR3 is 16 residues. V dropped 6 bases and J dropped 0; count of bases not matched to a gene: 6.

V gene TRBV10-3 combines with J gene TRBJ1-1, with D possibly TRBD1 on 5 matching bases. The CDR3 covers 13 residues. The V end lost 4 bases, the J end lost 5 bases, and 11 bases lay between the germline ends. Germline V lookup: CDR1 ENHRY, CDR2 SYGVKD. The CDR3 protein is CAISGDGGTEAFF. CDR3 DNA: TGTGCCATCAGTGGAGACGGGGGGACTGAAGCTTTCTTT.